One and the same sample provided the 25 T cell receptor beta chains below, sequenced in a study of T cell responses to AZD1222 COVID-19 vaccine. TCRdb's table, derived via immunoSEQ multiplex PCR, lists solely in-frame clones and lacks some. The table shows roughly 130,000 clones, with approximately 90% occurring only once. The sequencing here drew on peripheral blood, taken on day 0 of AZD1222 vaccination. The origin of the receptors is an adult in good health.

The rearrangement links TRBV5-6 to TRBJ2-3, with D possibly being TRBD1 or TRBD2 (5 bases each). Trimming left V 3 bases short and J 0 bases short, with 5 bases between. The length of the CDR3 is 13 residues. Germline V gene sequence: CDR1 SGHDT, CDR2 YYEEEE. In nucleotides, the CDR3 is TGTGCCAGCAGCTGGGGGAGCACAGATACGCAGTATTTT. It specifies CASSWGSTDTQYF.

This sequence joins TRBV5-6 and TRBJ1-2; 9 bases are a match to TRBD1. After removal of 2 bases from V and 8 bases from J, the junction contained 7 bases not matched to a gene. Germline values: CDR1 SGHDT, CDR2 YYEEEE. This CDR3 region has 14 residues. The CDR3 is CASSLLQGAAGYTF. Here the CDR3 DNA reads TGTGCCAGCAGCTTATTACAGGGGGCCGCAGGCTACACCTTC.

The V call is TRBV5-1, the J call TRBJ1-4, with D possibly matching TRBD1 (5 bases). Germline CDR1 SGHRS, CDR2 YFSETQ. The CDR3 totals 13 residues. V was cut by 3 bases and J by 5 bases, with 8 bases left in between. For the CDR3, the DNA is TGCGCCAGCAGCTACCGGGACAATGAAAAACTGTTTTTT. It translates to CASSYRDNEKLFF.

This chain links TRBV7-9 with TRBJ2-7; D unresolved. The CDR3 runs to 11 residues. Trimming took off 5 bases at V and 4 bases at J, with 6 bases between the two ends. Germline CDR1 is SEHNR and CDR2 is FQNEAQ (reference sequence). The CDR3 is CASSMGYEQYF. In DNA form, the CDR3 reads TGTGCCAGCAGCATGGGATACGAGCAGTACTTC. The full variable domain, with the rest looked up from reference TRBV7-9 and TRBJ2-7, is DTGVSQNPRHKITKRGQNVTFRCDPISEHNRLYWYRQTLGQGPEFLTYFQNEAQLEKSRLLSDRFSAERPKGSFSTLEIQRTEQGDSAMYLCASSMGYEQYFGPGTRLTVT.

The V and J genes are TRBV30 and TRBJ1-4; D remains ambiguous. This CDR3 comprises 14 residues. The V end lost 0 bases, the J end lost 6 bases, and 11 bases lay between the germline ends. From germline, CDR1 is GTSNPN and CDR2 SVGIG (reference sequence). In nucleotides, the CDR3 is TGTGCCTGGAGTGTTGAAGCCGAGGATGAAAAACTGTTTTTT. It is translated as CAWSVEAEDEKLFF.

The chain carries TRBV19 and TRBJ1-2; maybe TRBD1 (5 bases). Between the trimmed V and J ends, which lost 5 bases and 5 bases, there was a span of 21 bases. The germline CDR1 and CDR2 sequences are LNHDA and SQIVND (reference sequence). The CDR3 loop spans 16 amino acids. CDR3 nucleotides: TGTGCCAGTAGTCCCGGGACTCCGATTGGCACATATGGCTACACCTTC. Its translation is CASSPGTPIGTYGYTF.

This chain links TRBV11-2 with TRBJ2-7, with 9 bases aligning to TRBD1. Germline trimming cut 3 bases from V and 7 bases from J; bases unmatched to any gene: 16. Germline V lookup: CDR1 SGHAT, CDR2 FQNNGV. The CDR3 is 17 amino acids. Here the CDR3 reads CASSLRFRDRARGEQYF. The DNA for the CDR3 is TGTGCCAGCAGCTTGAGGTTTAGGGACAGGGCCAGGGGGGAGCAGTACTTC.

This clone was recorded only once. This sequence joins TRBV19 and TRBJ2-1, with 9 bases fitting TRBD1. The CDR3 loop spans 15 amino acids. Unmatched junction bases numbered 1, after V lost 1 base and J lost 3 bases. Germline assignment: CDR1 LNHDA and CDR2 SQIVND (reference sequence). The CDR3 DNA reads TGTGCCAGTAGTATAGGACAGGGGGGCTACAATGAGCAGTTCTTC. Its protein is CASSIGQGGYNEQFF.

The CDR3 DNA sequence: TGTGCCAGCAGCCCCCGGGACAGGGGACGGGGGAACACTGAAGCTTTCTTT. As protein: CASSPRDRGRGNTEAFF. The V gene is TRBV7-9, the J gene TRBJ1-1, with TRBD1 identical over 10 bases. The junction had 10 bases not matched to a gene; V was cut back by 5 bases and J by 1 base. The germline V gene has CDR1 SEHNR and CDR2 FQNEAQ (reference sequence). CDR3 length equals 17 residues.

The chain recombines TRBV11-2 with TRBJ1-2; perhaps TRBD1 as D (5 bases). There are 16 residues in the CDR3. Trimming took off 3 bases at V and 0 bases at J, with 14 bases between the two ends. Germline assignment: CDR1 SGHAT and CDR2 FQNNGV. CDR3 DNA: TGTGCCAGCAGCTTCGGCCAGGGCCAAGCTAACTATGGCTACACCTTC. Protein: CASSFGQGQANYGYTF.

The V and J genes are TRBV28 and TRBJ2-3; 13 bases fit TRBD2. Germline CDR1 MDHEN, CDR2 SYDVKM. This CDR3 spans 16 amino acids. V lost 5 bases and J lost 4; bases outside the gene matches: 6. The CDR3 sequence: CASSPGGLAGSDTQYF. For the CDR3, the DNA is TGTGCCAGCAGTCCCGGGGGACTAGCGGGGTCAGATACGCAGTATTTT.

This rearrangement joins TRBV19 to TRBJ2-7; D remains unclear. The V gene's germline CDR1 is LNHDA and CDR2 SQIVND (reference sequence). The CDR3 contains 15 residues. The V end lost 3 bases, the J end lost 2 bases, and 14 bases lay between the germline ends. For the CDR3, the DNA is TGTGCCAGTAGTATCCTCGCGTACGGTCCCTACGAGCAGTACTTC. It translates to CASSILAYGPYEQYF.

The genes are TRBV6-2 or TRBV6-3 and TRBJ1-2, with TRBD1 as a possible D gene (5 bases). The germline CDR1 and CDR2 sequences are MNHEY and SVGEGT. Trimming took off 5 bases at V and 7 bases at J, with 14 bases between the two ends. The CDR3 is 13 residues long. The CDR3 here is CASSPPGVGGYTF. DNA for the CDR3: TGTGCCAGCAGTCCCCCGGGGGTTGGTGGCTACACCTTC.

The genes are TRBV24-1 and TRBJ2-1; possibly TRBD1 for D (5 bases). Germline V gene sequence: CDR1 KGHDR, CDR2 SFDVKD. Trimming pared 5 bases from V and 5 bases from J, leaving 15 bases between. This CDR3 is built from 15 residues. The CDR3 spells CATSGVRRTNNEQFF. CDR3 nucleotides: TGTGCCACCAGTGGAGTAAGGCGGACAAACAATGAGCAGTTCTTC.

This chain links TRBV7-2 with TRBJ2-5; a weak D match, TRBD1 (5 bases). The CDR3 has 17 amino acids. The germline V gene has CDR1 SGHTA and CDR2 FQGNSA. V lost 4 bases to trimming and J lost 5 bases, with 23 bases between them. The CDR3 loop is CASSSPGVLAAGETQYF. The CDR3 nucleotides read TGTGCCAGCAGCTCACCCGGAGTTCTGGCGGCAGGGGAGACCCAGTACTTC.

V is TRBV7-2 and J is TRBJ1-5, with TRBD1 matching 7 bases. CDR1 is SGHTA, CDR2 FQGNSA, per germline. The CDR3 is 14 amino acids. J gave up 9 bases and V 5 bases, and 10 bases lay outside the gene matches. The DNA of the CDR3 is TGTGCCAGCAGCCCCGGGACAGTGTCTCCGCCCCAGCATTTT. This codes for CASSPGTVSPPQHF.

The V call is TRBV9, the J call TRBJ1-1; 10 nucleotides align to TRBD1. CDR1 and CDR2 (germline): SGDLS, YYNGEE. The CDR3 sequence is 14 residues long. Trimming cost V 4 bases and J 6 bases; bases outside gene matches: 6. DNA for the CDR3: TGTGCCAGCAGCCCTCGACAGGGGGCGGCTGAAGCTTTCTTT. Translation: CASSPRQGAAEAFF. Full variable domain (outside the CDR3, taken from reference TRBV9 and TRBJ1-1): DSGVTQTPKHLITATGQRVTLRCSPRSGDLSVYWYQQSLDQGLQFLIQYYNGEERAKGNILERFSAQQFPDLHSELNLSSLELGDSALYFCASSPRQGAAEAFFGQGTRLTVV.

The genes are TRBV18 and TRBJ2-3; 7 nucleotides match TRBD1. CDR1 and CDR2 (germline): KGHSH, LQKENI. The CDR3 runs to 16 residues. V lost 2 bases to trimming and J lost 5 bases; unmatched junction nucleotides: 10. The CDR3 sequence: CASSPFNPGQKDTQYF. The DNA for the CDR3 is TGTGCCAGCTCACCATTTAATCCGGGACAGAAAGATACGCAGTATTTT.

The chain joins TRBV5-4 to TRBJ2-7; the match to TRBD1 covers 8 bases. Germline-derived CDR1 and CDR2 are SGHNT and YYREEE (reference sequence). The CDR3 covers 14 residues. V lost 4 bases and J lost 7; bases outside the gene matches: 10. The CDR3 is CASSPAQGAGEQYF. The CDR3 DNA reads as TGTGCCAGCAGCCCAGCTCAGGGGGCTGGAGAGCAGTACTTC.

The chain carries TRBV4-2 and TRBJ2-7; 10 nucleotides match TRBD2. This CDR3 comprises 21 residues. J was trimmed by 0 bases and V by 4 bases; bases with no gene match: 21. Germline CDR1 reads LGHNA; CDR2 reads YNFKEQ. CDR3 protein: CASSLKGHPRTSGASSYEQYF. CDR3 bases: TGTGCCAGCAGCCTAAAAGGGCACCCACGGACTAGCGGAGCTAGCTCCTACGAGCAGTACTTC.

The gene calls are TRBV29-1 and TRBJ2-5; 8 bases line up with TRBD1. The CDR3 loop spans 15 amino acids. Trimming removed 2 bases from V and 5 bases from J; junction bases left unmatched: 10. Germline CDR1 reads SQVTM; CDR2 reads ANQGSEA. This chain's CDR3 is CSVERSGGRRETQYF. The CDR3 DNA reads TGCAGCGTTGAAAGATCAGGGGGCAGGAGGGAGACCCAGTACTTC.

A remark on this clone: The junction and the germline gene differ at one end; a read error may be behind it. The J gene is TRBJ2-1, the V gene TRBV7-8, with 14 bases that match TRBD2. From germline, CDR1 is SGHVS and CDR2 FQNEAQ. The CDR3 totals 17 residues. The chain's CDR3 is CASSLGTSGSSHNEQFF. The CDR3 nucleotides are TGTGCCAGCAGCTTGGGGACTAGCGGGAGCTCCCACAATGAGCAGTTCTTC.

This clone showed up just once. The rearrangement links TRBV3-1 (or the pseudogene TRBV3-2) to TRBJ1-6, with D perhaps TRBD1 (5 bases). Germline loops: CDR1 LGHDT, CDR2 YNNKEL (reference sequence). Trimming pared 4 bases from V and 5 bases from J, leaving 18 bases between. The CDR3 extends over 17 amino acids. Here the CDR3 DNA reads TGTGCCAGCAGCCGTAACCCTTCACAGGCGAATAATTCACCCCTCCACTTT. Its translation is CASSRNPSQANNSPLHF.

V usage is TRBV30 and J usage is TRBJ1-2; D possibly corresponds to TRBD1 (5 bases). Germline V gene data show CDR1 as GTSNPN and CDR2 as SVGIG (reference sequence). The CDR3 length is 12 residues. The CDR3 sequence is CGAGRFSYGYTF. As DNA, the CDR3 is TGTGGAGCAGGGCGATTTAGTTATGGCTACACCTTC. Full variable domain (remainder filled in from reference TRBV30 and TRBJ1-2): SQTIHQWPATLVQPVGSPLSLECTVEGTSNPNLYWYRQAAGRGLQLLFYSVGIGQISSEVPQNLSASRPQDRQFILSSKKLLLSDSGFYLCGAGRFSYGYTFGSGTRLTVV.

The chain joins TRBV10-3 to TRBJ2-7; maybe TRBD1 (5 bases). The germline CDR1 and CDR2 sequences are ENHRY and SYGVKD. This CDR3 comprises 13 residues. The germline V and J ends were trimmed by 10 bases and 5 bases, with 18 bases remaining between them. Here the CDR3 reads CASAQARAHEQYF. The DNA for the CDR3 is TGTGCCAGTGCGCAGGCCAGGGCACACGAGCAGTACTTC.